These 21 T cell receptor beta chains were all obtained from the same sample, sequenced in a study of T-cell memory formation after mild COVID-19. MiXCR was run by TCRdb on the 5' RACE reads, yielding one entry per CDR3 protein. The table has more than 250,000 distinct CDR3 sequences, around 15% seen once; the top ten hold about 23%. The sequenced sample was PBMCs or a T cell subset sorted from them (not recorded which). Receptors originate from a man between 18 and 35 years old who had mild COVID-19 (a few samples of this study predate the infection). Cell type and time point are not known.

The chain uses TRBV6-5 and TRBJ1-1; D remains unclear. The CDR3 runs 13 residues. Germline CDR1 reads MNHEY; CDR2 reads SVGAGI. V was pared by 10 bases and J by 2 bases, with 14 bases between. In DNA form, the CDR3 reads TGTGCCACCTCCCTGTCAGACAACACTGAAGCTTTCTTT. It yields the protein CATSLSDNTEAFF.

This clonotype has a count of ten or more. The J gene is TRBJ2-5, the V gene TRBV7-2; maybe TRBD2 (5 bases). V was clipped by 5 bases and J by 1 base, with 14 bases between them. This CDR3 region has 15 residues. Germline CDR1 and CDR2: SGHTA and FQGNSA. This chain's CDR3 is CASSARGWGQETQYF. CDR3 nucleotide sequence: TGTGCCAGCAGCGCCCGCGGGTGGGGCCAAGAGACCCAGTACTTC.

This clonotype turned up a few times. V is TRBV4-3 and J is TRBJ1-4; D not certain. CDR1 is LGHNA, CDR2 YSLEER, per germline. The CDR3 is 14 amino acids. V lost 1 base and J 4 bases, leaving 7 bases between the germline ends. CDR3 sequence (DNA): TGCGCCAGCAGCCAAGTCCTCGGTAATGAAAAACTGTTTTTT. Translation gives CASSQVLGNEKLFF.

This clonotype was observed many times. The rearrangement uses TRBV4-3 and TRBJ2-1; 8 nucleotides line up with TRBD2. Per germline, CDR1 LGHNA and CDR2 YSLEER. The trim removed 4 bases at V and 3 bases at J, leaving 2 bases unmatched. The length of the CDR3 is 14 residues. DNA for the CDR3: TGCGCCAGCAGCCTGAGCGGGGGCTACAATGAGCAGTTCTTC. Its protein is CASSLSGGYNEQFF.

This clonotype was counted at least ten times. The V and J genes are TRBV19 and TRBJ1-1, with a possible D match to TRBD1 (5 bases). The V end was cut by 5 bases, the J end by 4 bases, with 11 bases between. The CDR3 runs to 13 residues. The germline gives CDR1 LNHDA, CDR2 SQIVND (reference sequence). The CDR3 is CASSPQGPTEAFF. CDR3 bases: TGTGCCAGTAGTCCCCAGGGCCCCACTGAAGCTTTCTTT.

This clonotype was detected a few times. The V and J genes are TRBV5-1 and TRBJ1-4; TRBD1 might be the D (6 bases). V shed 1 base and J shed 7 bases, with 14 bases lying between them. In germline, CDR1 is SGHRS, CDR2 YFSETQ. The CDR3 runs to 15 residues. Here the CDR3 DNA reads TGCGCCAGCAGCTTGACAGGGCAGTATGGTGAAAAACTGTTTTTT. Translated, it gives CASSLTGQYGEKLFF.

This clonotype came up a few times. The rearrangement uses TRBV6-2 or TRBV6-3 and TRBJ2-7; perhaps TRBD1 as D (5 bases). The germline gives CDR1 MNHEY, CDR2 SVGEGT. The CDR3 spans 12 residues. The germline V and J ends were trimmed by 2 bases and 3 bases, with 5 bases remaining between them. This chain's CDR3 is CASSYDSYEQYF. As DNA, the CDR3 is TGTGCCAGCAGTTACGACAGCTACGAGCAGTACTTC.

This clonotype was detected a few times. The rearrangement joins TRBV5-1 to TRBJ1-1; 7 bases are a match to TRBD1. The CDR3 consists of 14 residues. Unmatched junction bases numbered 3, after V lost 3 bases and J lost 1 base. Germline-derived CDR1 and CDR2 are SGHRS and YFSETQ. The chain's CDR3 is CASSSWTGNTEAFF. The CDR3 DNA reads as TGCGCCAGCAGCTCATGGACAGGGAACACTGAAGCTTTCTTT. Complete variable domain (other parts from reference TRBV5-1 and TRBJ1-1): KAGVTQTPRYLIKTRGQQVTLSCSPISGHRSVSWYQQTPGQGLQFLFEYFSETQRNKGNFPGRFSGRQFSNSRSEMNVSTLELGDSALYLCASSSWTGNTEAFFGQGTRLTVV.

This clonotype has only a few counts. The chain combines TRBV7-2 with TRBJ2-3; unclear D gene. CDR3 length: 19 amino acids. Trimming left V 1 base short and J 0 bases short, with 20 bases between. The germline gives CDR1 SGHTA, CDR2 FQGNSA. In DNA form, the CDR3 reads TGTGCCAGCAGCTTAGACCCCGTCGGGCACCTCTCTAGCACAGATACGCAGTATTTT. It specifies CASSLDPVGHLSSTDTQYF.

CDR3 sequence (DNA): TGTGCCAGCAGGCTGAGCGGGGGTCAAGAGACCCAGTACTTC. It translates to CASRLSGGQETQYF. V gene TRBV12-3 or TRBV12-4 combines with J gene TRBJ2-5, with TRBD2 matching 8 bases. With 6 bases clipped from V and 2 bases from J, the junction kept 5 bases outside the gene matches. This CDR3 is 14 amino acids long.

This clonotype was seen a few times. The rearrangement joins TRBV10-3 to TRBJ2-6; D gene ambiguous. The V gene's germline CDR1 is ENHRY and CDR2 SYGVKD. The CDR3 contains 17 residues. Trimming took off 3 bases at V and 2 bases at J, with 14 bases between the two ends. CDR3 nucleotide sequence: TGTGCCATCAGTGAAAACCCTCTATGGGCTGGGGCCAACGTCCTGACTTTC. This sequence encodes CAISENPLWAGANVLTF.

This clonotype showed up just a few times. The CDR3, as DNA: TGTGCCAGCAGCCGGGACAGCCCTCTTTTTACCCTCCACTTT. Protein: CASSRDSPLFTLHF. V gene TRBV6-5 combines with J gene TRBJ1-6; 7 bases line up with TRBD1. Germline loops: CDR1 MNHEY, CDR2 SVGAGI. The CDR3 covers 14 residues. V dropped 6 bases and J dropped 14; count of bases not matched to a gene: 13.

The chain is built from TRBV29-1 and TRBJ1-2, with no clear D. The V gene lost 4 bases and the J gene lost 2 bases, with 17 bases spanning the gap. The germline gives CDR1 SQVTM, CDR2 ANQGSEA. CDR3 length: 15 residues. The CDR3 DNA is TGCAGCGTTGTAGACATAACAAAACCCAACTATGGCTACACCTTC. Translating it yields CSVVDITKPNYGYTF.

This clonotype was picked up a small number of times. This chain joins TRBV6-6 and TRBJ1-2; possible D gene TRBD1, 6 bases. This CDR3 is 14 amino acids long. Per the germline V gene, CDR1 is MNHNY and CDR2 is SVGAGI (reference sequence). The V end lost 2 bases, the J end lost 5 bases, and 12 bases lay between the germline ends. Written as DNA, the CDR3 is TGTGCCAGCAGTTACGAAGGGGGAGAGTATGGCTACACCTTC. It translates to CASSYEGGEYGYTF.

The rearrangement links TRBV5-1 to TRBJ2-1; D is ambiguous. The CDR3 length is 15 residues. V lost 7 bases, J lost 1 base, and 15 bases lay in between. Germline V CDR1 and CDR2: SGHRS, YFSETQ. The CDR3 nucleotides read TGCGCCAGCCAGGAGACCCAGATATCCTACAATGAGCAGTTCTTC. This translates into CASQETQISYNEQFF.

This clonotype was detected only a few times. The CDR3, as DNA: TGTGCCAGCAGCTTCGGACAGGGTGACTATGGCTACACCTTC. It translates to CASSFGQGDYGYTF. The chain links TRBV7-2 to TRBJ1-2; TRBD1 agrees at 8 bases. This CDR3 has 14 amino acids. Germline values: CDR1 SGHTA, CDR2 FQGNSA. V gave up 3 bases and J gave up 3 bases; unmatched junction bases: 3. The whole variable domain, filled in from reference TRBV7-2 and TRBJ1-2, reads GAGVSQSPSNKVTEKGKDVELRCDPISGHTALYWYRQSLGQGLEFLIYFQGNSAPDKSGLPSDRFSAERTGGSVSTLTIQRTQQEDSAVYLCASSFGQGDYGYTFGSGTRLTVV.

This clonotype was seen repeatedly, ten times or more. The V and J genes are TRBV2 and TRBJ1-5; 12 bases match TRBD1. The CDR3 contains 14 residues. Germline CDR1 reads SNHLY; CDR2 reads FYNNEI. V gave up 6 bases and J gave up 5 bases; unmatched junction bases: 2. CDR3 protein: CASSGTGGDQPQHF. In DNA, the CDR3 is TGTGCCAGCAGCGGGACAGGGGGCGATCAGCCCCAGCATTTT.

CDR3 loop: CASSDSGSVNSPLHF. The CDR3 bases are TGCGCCAGCAGTGACTCGGGGAGTGTTAATTCACCCCTCCACTTT. The chain couples TRBV10-2 to TRBJ1-6; D uncertain. V was trimmed by 3 bases and J by 6 bases, leaving 12 bases between them. The CDR3 has 15 residues. In germline, CDR1 is WSHSY, CDR2 SAAADI.

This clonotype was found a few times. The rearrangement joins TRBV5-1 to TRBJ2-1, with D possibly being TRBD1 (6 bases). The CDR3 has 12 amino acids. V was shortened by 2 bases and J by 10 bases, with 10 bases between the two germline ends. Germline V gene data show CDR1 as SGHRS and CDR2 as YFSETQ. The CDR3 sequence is CASSFSDSEQFF. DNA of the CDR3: TGCGCCAGCAGCTTTTCGGACAGCGAGCAGTTCTTC. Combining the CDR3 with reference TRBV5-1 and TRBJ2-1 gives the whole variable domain KAGVTQTPRYLIKTRGQQVTLSCSPISGHRSVSWYQQTPGQGLQFLFEYFSETQRNKGNFPGRFSGRQFSNSRSEMNVSTLELGDSALYLCASSFSDSEQFFGPGTRLTVL.

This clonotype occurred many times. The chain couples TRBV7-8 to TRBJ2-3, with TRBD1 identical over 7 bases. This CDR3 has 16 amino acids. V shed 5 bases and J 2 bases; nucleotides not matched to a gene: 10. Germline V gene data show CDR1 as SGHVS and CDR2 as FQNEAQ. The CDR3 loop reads CASSPGTDRVTDTQYF. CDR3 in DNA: TGTGCCAGCAGCCCAGGGACAGATAGAGTCACAGATACGCAGTATTTT.

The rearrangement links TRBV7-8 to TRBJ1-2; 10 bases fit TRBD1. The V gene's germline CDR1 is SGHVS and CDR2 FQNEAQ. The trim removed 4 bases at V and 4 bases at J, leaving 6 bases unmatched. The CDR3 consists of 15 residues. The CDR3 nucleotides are TGTGCCAGCAGCTCAAACCGGGACAGGGGCTATGGCTACACCTTC. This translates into CASSSNRDRGYGYTF. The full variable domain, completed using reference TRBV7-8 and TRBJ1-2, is GAGVSQSPRYKVAKRGQDVALRCDPISGHVSLFWYQQALGQGPEFLTYFQNEAQLDKSGLPSDRFFAERPEGSVSTLKIQRTQQEDSAVYLCASSSNRDRGYGYTFGSGTRLTVV.